One sample yielded the 10 T cell receptor beta chains listed below, sequenced in a study of cytomegalovirus exposure and HLA in healthy donors. Vbeta (60) and Jbeta (13) primers were used in the PCR. Libraries were prepared by immunoSEQ multiplex PCR; TCRdb keeps only in-frame clonotypes and omits some of them. The sample records roughly 100,000 clones, under 85% being singletons. The sequencing sample was made of PBMCs. The source of these receptors is a man aged 35-49 years in good health and CMV-seronegative.

Comment on this clone: This sample includes further DNA sequences coding for the same CDR3. This chain connects TRBV7-2 to TRBJ1-6; TRBD1 matches at 7 bases. The germline V gene has CDR1 SGHTA and CDR2 FQGNSA. V lost 4 bases to trimming and J lost 3 bases; unmatched junction nucleotides: 3. The CDR3 is 15 residues long. CDR3 region: CASSSGQVYNSPLHF. The CDR3 bases are TGTGCCAGCAGCTCAGGACAGGTCTATAATTCACCCCTCCACTTT.

This sequence joins TRBV4-1 and TRBJ2-7; 9 nucleotides match TRBD1. Germline V CDR1 and CDR2: MGHRA, YSYEKL. V lost 0 bases and J lost 5; bases outside the gene matches: 8. The CDR3 spans 16 residues. CDR3 sequence (DNA): TGCGCCAGCAGCCAAGATAGGACAGGGGAGATGAACGAGCAGTACTTC. Translation gives CASSQDRTGEMNEQYF.

This chain joins TRBV5-6 and TRBJ1-2, with TRBD1 as a possible D gene (5 bases). The V end was cut by 6 bases, the J end by 10 bases, with 16 bases between. CDR1 is SGHDT and CDR2 is YYEEEE in the germline V gene. The length of the CDR3 is 12 residues. As DNA, the CDR3 is TGTGCCAGCACCCTGGGGAGGGGTGACTACACCTTC. This encodes CASTLGRGDYTF.

The chain links TRBV5-5 to TRBJ1-5, with D possibly TRBD1 on 6 matching bases. CDR3 size: 15 residues. V lost 4 bases and J lost 3, with 14 bases in between. Germline CDR1 and CDR2: SGHKS and YYEKEE (reference sequence). The DNA for the CDR3 is TGTGCCAGCAGCACGCAGACGGGACACAATCAGCCCCAGCATTTT. Translated: CASSTQTGHNQPQHF.

The chain is built from TRBV2 and TRBJ1-4; 7 bases align to TRBD1. The CDR3 is 15 residues long. The germline CDR1 and CDR2 sequences are SNHLY and FYNNEI. With 1 base clipped from V and 8 bases from J, the junction kept 7 bases outside the gene matches. This CDR3 is CASSEDQGGGEKLFF. The CDR3 DNA follows: TGTGCCAGCAGTGAAGACCAGGGGGGAGGCGAAAAACTGTTTTTT.

The chain employs TRBV11-2 and TRBJ1-1; D ambiguous. The CDR3 has 14 residues. The ends were cut back, 4 bases at V and 5 bases at J, with 14 bases in the middle. Germline V lookup: CDR1 SGHAT, CDR2 FQNNGV. CDR3 residues: CASSSIIAGTEAFF. CDR3 nucleotides: TGTGCCAGCAGCTCAATAATTGCCGGGACTGAAGCTTTCTTT. The whole variable domain, filled in from reference TRBV11-2 and TRBJ1-1, reads EAGVAQSPRYKIIEKRQSVAFWCNPISGHATLYWYQQILGQGPKLLIQFQNNGVVDDSQLPKDRFSAERLKGVDSTLKIQPAKLEDSAVYLCASSSIIAGTEAFFGQGTRLTVV.

The V call is TRBV2, the J call TRBJ1-2; TRBD1 is a possible D gene (6 bases). CDR1 SNHLY and CDR2 FYNNEI come from the germline V gene. Trimming stripped 6 bases from V and 0 bases from J, with 8 bases between. The CDR3 consists of 13 residues. The CDR3: CASRTGSNYGYTF. The CDR3 DNA follows: TGTGCCAGCAGGACAGGCTCTAACTATGGCTACACCTTC.

The V gene is TRBV27, the J gene TRBJ2-7; the D gene is possibly TRBD2 (5 bases). CDR1 and CDR2 (germline): MNHEY, SMNVEV (reference sequence). Between the trimmed V and J ends, which lost 5 bases and 5 bases, there was a span of 19 bases. This CDR3 contains 15 residues. The CDR3 bases are TGTGCCAGCAGTCCCAGCGGTATGGAACGGAACGAGCAGTACGTC. Its protein product is CASSPSGMERNEQYV.

The chain is built from TRBV18 and TRBJ1-1, with D hard to call. V lost 0 bases, J lost 5 bases, and 13 bases lay in between. Germline CDR1 and CDR2: KGHSH and LQKENI. The CDR3 has 15 amino acids. The CDR3 DNA is TGTGCCAGCTCACCACCGGCCACAGTACGAACTGAAGCTTTCTTT. It encodes CASSPPATVRTEAFF.

CDR3 DNA: TGTGCCAGCAGTTCAGCCACACAGGGGTACACCGGGGAGCTGTTTTTT. This codes for CASSSATQGYTGELFF. The J gene is TRBJ2-2, the V gene TRBV5-4; 7 bases line up with TRBD1. The CDR3 length is 16 residues. From germline, CDR1 is SGHNT and CDR2 YYREEE (reference sequence). V lost 5 bases, J lost 3 bases, and 10 bases stayed unmatched.